The clone carrying this T cell receptor beta chain was counted a single time. What it binds is unknown. This entry belongs to a study of shared clonotypes between healthy human individuals. Study-level background: There were three CD4 naive, three CD4 memory, two CD8 naive and one CD8 memory plates per donor. Study-level results: Non-shared clonotypes displayed generation probabilities falling below those of clonotypes present in all four donors. On the whole, naive subsets had larger estimated richness than memory subsets had. In the sorted subsets, rarefaction showed sequencing was incomplete despite large depth.

CD45RO-negative, CCR7-positively selected cells formed the naive CD8 fraction, excluding terminally differentiated effector memory CD45RA+ cells. The data were produced by immunoSEQ multiplex PCR, yet TCRdb's version contains in-frame clones alone and is incomplete. This table holds around 550,000 clones, approximately 95% found once. Sequences were obtained from naive CD8+ T cells sorted from blood. This sequence was found in a woman in her twenties or thirties in good health.

The CDR3, as DNA: TGTGCCAGCAGCCCCGGGGACCCACAAGAGACCCAGTACTTC. This encodes CASSPGDPQETQYF. The chain recombines TRBV7-9 with TRBJ2-5; TRBD1 or TRBD2 may be the D gene (5 bases each). The CDR3 has 14 residues. Germline V gene lookup returns CDR1 SEHNR and CDR2 FQNEAQ (reference sequence). Trimming pared 5 bases from V and 2 bases from J, leaving 12 bases between.